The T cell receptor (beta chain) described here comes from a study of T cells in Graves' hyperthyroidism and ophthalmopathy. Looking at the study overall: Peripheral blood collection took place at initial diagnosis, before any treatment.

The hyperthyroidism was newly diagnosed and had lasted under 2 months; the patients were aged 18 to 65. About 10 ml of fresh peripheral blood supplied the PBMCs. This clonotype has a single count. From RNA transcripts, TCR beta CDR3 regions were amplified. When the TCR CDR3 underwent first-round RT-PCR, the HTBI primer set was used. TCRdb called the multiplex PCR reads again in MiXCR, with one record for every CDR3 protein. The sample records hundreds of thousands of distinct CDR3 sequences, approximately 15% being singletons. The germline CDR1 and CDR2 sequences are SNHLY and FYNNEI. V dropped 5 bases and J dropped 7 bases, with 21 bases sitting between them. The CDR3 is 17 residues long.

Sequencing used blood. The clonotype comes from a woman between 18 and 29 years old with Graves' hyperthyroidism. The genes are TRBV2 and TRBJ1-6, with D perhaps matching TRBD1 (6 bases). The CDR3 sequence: CASSLERILRGNSPLHF. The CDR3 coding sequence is TGTGCCAGCAGTCTAGAAAGGATCCTCAGGGGCAATTCACCCCTCCACTTT. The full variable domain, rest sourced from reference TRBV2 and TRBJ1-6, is EPEVTQTPSHQVTQMGQEVILRCVPISNHLYFYWYRQILGQKVEFLVSFYNNEISEKSEIFDDQFSVERPDGSNFTLKIRSTKLEDSAMYFCASSLERILRGNSPLHFGNGTRLTVT.